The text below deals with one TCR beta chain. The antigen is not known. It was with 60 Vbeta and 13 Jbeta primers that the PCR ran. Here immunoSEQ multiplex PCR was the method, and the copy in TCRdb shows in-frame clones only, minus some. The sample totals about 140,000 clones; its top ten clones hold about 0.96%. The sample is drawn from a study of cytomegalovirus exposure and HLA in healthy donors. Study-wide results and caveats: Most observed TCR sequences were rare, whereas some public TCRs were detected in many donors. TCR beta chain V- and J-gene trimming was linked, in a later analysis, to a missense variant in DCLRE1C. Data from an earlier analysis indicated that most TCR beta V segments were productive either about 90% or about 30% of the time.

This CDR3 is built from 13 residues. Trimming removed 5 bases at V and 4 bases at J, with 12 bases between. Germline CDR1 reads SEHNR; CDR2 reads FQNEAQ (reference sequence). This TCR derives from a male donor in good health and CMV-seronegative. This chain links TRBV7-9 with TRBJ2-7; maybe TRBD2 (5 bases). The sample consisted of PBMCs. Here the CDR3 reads CASSPGLTYEQYF. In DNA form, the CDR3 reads TGTGCCAGCAGCCCTGGACTGACATACGAGCAGTACTTC.